This T cell receptor beta chain was found in a study of blood T cells in healthy people across ages (dated by TCRdb to between 2014 and 2016). With regard to the full study: Template switching captured roughly one uniquely barcoded TCR beta cDNA molecule per two T cells in model experiments. Four age groups were formed from the donors: young (average roughly 15 years), middle-aged (more than 35), aged (approximately 60) and long-lived (around 82). Age-related changes in TCR beta repertoire diversity were measured in the study by deep sequencing normalized with unique cDNA molecular identifiers. Donors of different ages were randomly distributed across sequencing lanes to avoid experimental bias. Two additional independent replicas of 1 million unique cDNA reads from the same blood draw were analyzed for two donors (one aged 18 to 29 and one aged 80 or older).

Paper-wide results and their limitations: Observed TCR beta diversity correlated strongly with the percentage of naive T cells measured by flow cytometry. Because the CMV infection status of the donors was unknown, age-related changes in expanded clonotypes may potentially have been confounded. As age increased, observed TCR beta diversity per million T cells dropped in a roughly linear way, and a significant reduction was already evident by age 40. Compared with the aged group, the long-lived group had more naive CD4+ T cells, fewer expanded clones and increased TCR diversity, suggesting age selection. Conclusive comparison of naive and antigen-experienced compartments was prevented by the profiling of bulk unsorted PBMCs. Estimates of total diversity based on one million sequenced T cells were regarded as lower bounds and as underestimates.

Systemically healthy Caucasian individuals from Russia, around 38 in total and aged roughly 6 to 100 years, were included as donors. Each donor gave about 9.7 milliliters of peripheral blood, drawn into EDTA-treated Vacutainer tubes. Ficoll-Paque density-gradient centrifugation was used to isolate PBMCs, with at least 7 million per sample. Trizol reagent was used to extract total RNA from the PBMCs, yielding at least 6 micrograms per sample. For every donor, an aliquot of PBMCs went through flow cytometry to measure the percentages of naive CD45RAhigh/CD27high T cells. Library construction relied on 5' RACE. TCRdb shows the sequencer as Illumina HiSeq 2500. The second PCR ran for about 6 to 12 cycles and used a J-beta primer mix along with a sample-barcoded 5' primer. A unique molecular identifier was introduced onto each TCR beta cDNA molecule by a template-switch 5' adaptor carrying 12 random nucleotides. Each sample yielded at least 3 million CDR3-containing paired-end reads. All of the RNA was converted into first-strand cDNA using the Mint cDNA synthesis kit, with a TRBC-specific oligonucleotide serving as the primer. Following uracil-DNA glycosylase treatment, a first 18-cycle PCR with universal primers M1SS and BC2_uni_R was performed on all cDNA. Per the authors' processing: For normalization, 1 million high-quality reads, each with a distinct molecular identifier, were randomly selected from each sample. Instead of being binned into consensus sequences, reads that shared molecular identifiers were thrown out. MiTCR, set to a Q25 quality threshold and the strictest error-elimination algorithm, was used for CDR3 identification, clonotype clustering and error correction. A nonparametric unseen species model using Euler transformation provided a lower-bound estimate of total TCR beta diversity. TCRdb reprocessing: public reads trimmed at Q25 with fastp, clones called with MiXCR, in-frame beta chains kept. Rows merge per CDR3 protein into single entries with the most common DNA and genes. The V and J calls come from TCRdb's annotation, not from the publication. This sample lists about 1.5 million distinct CDR3 sequences; approximately 42% were detected once. Around 4% of the sample comes from the top ten.

This clonotype was counted a few times. Its antigen is not yet known. Base-call qualities are not available, and no considerably larger clone is one nucleotide away. The germline V gene (reference sequence) specifies MNHEY as CDR1 and SMNVEV as CDR2. CDR3 length: 16 amino acids, cysteine to phenylalanine. Here the CDR3 DNA is all that survives: 48 bases in frame from base 1. V lost 2 bases and J lost 6 bases; the stretch between them is 18 bases long. Sequencing was performed on blood. The chain couples TRBV27 to TRBJ2-3; the D segment could be TRBD2, given 6 matching bases. The sequence was obtained from a woman under 30 in good health. The CDR3 reads CASSLRSSGWRDTQYF. The nucleotides are TGTGCCAGCAGTTTACGCAGCAGCGGGTGGCGGGATACGCAGTATTTT.